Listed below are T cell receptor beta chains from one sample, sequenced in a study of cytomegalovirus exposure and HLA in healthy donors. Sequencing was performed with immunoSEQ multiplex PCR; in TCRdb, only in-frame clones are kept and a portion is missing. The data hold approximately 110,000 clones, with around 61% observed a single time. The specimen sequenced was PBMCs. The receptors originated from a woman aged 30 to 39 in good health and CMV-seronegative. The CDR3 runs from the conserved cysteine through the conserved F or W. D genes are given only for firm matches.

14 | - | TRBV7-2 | CASSLGREVREAFF
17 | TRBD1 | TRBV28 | CASRSPTGTGGSYEQYF
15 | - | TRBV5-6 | CASSLGPGSGTEAFF
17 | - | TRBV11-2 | CASSSVRVGRRGAEAFF
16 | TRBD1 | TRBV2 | CASTGGGQGSWGEAFF
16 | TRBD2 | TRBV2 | CASRRTSGTLYNEQFF
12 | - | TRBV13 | CASSLLSYEQYF
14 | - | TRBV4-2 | CASSLGLQQDTQYF
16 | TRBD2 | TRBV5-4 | CASSTRLAGLQETQYF
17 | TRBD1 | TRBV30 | CAWSPRADRDHTDTQYF
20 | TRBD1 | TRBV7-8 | CASSSSGTGEREYVVGEQFF
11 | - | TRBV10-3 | CAISNRDGYTF
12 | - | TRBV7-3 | CASSQGGGEQYF
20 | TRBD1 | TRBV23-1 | CASSQFPWRNRGPSNQPQHF
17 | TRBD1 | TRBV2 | CAGRTRGRGDRAYGYTF
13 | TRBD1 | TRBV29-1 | CSVATGSGGEQYF
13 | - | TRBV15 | CATSSTMDSGYTF
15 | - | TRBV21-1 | CASSKQVATNEKLFF
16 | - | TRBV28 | CASREETGLNPYGYTF